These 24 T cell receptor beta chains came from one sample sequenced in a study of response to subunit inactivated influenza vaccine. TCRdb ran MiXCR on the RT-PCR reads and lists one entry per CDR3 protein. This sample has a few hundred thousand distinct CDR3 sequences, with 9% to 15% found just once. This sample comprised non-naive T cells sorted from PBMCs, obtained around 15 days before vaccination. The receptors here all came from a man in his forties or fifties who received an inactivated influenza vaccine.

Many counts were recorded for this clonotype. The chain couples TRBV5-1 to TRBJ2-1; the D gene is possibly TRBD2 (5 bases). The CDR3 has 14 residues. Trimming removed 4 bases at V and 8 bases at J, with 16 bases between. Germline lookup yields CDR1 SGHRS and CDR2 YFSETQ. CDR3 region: CASSLDGVFDEQFF. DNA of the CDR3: TGCGCCAGCAGCCTGGACGGGGTCTTTGATGAGCAGTTCTTC.

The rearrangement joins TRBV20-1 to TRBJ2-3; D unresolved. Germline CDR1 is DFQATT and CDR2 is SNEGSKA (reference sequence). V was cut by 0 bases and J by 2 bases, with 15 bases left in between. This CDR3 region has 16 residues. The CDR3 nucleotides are TGCAGTGCTAGAGATTTGATGACTCATTTCACAGATACGCAGTATTTT. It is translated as CSARDLMTHFTDTQYF.

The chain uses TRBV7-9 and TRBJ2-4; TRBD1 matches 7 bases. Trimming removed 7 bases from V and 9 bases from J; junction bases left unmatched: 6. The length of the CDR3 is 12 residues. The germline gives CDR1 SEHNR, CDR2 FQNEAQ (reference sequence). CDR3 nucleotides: TGTGCCAGCAAGCAGGGGGAAAGCATTCAGTACTTC. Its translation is CASKQGESIQYF.

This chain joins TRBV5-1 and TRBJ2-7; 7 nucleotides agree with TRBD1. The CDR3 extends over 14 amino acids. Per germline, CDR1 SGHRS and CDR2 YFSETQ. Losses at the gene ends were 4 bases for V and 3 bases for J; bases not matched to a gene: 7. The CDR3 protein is CASSKGQVDYEQYF. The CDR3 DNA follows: TGCGCCAGCAGCAAAGGACAGGTAGACTACGAGCAGTACTTC.

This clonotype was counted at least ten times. The CDR3 DNA follows: TGCAGTGCTAGAGTTTTTCAGAATTGGATCCCAGATACGCAGTATTTT. Amino acid sequence: CSARVFQNWIPDTQYF. The chain recombines TRBV20-1 with TRBJ2-3; D unclear. V was clipped by 1 base and J by 4 bases, with 18 bases between them. CDR1 and CDR2 from the germline V gene are DFQATT and SNEGSKA (reference sequence). This CDR3 comprises 16 residues.

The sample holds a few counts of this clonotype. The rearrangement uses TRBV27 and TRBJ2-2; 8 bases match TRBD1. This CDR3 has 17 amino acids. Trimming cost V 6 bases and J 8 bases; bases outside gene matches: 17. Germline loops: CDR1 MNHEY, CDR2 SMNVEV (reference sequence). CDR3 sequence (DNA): TGTGCCAGCAGCTTCGTAGGCGGGACAGGACCCCGGGGGGAGCTGTTTTTT. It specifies CASSFVGGTGPRGELFF.

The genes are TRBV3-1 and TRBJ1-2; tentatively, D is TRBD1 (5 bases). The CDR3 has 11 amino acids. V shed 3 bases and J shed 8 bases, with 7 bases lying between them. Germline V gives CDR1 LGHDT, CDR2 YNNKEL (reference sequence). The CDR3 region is CASSQGVGYTF. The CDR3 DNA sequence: TGTGCCAGCAGCCAGGGGGTCGGCTACACCTTC.

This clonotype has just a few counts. CDR3 sequence (DNA): TGCGCCAGCAGCTTGCGGTCCGGCAGCTACGAGCAGTACTTC. It codes for CASSLRSGSYEQYF. This chain links TRBV5-1 with TRBJ2-7; D call uncertain. The germline V gene has CDR1 SGHRS and CDR2 YFSETQ. V gave up 1 base and J gave up 3 bases, with 11 bases separating them. The CDR3 totals 14 residues.

CDR3 coding DNA: TGCAGCGGAGGCGGGCGCTCCTACAATGAGCAGTTCTTC. It is translated as CSGGGRSYNEQFF. V is TRBV29-1 and J is TRBJ2-1, with D possibly being TRBD2 (5 bases). V lost 7 bases and J lost 0, with 10 bases in between. Germline-derived CDR1 and CDR2 are SQVTM and ANQGSEA. This CDR3 has 13 amino acids.

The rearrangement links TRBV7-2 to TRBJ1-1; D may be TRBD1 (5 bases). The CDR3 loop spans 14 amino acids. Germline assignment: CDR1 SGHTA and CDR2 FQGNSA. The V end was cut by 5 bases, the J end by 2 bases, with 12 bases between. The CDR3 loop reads CASSPQVRNTEAFF. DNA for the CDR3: TGTGCCAGCAGCCCACAGGTTCGAAACACTGAAGCTTTCTTT.

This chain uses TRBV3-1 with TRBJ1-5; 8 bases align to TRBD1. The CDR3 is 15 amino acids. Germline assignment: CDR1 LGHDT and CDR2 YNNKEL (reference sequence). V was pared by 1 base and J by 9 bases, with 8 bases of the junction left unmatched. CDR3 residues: CASSQAPTGVLPQHF. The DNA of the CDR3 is TGTGCCAGCAGCCAAGCTCCGACAGGGGTTTTGCCCCAGCATTTT.

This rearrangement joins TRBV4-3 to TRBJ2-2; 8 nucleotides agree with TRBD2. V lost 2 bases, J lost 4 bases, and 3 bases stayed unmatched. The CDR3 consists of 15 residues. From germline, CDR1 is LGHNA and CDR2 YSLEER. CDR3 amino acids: CASSQSGLATGELFF. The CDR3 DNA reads TGCGCCAGCAGCCAATCAGGACTAGCCACCGGGGAGCTGTTTTTT.

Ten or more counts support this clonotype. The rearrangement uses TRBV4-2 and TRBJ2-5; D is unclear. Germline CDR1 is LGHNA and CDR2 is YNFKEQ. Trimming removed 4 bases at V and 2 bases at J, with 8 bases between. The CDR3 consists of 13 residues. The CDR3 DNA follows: TGTGCCAGCAGCCTAAGTGCTCAAGAGACCCAGTACTTC. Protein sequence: CASSLSAQETQYF.

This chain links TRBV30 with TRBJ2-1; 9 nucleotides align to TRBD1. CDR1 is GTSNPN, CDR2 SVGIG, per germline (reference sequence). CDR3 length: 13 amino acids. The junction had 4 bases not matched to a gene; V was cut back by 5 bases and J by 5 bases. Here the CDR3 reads CAWAGTGNNEQFF. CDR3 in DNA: TGTGCCTGGGCCGGGACAGGGAACAATGAGCAGTTCTTC.

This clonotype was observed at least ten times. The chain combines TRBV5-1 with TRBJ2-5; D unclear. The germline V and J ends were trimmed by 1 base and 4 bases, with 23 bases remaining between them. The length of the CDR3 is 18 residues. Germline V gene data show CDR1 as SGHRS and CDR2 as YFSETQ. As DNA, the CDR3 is TGCGCCAGCAGCTTGTCGTCAGCACCGAATCTCAGTCGAGAGACCCAGTACTTC. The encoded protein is CASSLSSAPNLSRETQYF.

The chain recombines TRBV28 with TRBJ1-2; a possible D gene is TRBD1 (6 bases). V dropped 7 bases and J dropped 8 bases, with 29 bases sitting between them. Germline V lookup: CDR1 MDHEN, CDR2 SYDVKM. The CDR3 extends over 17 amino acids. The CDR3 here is CASTGARASAIPGGYTF. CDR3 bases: TGTGCCAGCACGGGGGCCCGGGCCTCTGCCATTCCTGGAGGCTACACCTTC.

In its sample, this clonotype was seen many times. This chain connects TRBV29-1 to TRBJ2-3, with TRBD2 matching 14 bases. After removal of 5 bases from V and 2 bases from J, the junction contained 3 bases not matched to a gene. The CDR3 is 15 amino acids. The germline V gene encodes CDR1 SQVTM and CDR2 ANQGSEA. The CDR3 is CSVLGLAGVTDTQYF. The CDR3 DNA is TGCAGCGTTCTGGGACTAGCGGGAGTCACAGATACGCAGTATTTT.

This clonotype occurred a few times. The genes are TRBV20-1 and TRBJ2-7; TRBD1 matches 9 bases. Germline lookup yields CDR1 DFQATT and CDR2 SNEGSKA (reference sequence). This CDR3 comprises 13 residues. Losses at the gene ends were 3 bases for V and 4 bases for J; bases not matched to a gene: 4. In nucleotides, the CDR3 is TGCAGTGCTAGCGGGGGACAGGGTTACGAGCAGTACTTC. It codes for CSASGGQGYEQYF.

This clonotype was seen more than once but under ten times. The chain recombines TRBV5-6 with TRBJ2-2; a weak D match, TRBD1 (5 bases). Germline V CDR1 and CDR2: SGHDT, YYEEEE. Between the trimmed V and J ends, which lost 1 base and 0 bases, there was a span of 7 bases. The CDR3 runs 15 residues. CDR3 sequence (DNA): TGTGCCAGCAGCTTGTTGGGGCCGAACACCGGGGAGCTGTTTTTT. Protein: CASSLLGPNTGELFF.

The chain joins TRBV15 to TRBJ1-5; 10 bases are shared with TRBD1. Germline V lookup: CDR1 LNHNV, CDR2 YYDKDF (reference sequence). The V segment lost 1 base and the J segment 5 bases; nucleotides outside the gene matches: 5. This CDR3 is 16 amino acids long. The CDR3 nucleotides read TGTGCCACCAGCAGAGCCCGGGACAGGGGCCATCAGCCCCAGCATTTT. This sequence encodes CATSRARDRGHQPQHF.

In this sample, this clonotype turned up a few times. The CDR3 DNA reads as TGTGCCAGCAGTTTGGGACTAGCGGGTCCCTACGAGCAGTACTTC. Its translation is CASSLGLAGPYEQYF. The chain is built from TRBV11-2 and TRBJ2-7; the match to TRBD2 covers 12 bases. V was clipped by 6 bases and J by 2 bases; unmatched bases: 5. The CDR3 is made up of 15 amino acids. The V gene's germline CDR1 is SGHAT and CDR2 FQNNGV.

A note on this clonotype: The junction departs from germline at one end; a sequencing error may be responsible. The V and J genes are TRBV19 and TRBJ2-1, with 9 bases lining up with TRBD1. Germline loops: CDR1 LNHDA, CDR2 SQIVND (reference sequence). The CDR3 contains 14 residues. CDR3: CASSMGQGNNKQFF. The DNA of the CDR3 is TGTGCCAGTAGTATGGGACAGGGTAACAATAAGCAGTTCTTC.

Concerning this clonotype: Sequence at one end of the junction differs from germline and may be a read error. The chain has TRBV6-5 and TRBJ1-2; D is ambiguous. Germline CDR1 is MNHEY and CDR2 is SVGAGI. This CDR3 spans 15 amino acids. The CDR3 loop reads CARSYNSRTNYGYTF. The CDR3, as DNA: TGTGCCAGGAGTTACAACAGCCGAACTAACTATGGCTACACCTTC.

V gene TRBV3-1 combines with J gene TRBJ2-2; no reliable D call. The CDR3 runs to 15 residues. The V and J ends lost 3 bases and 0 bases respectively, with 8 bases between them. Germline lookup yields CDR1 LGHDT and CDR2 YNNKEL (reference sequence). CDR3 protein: CASSHRTANTGELFF. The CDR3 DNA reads TGTGCCAGCAGCCACCGGACGGCGAACACCGGGGAGCTGTTTTTT.